The sequence of this T cell receptor beta chain was determined in a study of T cell repertoires in ileal Crohn's disease (dated by TCRdb to about 2019). Some background on the complete study: The median duration of disease was roughly eight years, and at the time of surgery around 35% of patients were active smokers. The study ran alongside a multicentre cohort designed to identify predictors of early endoscopic recurrence after ileocolonic resection. Postoperative therapy was given to about half of the patients, with thiopurines administered to 11 patients and anti-TNF agents administered to approximately 17 patients. The M6 samples were biopsies of the neoterminal ileum collected during postoperative colonoscopy. Every patient underwent surgery because of a complication, which was stricturing disease in about 61% of cases and penetrating disease in about 39%. A total of around 150 mucosal samples from approximately 57 patients were sequenced, collected from several sites on the surgical specimen as well as at postoperative endoscopy. Endoscopic postoperative recurrence was defined by a Rutgeerts score above i0. The TCR repertoire was analysed in 50 to 70 patients with Crohn's disease drawn from a prospective multicentre cohort.

The sample holds one count of this clone. Which antigen it targets is not known. No per-base quality is available; no much larger clone lies one base away. Study-level results and caveats: Higher high-frequency clone percentages at surgery were associated with endoscopic recurrence; all patients with clonality above 26.8% (18/57) had recurrence. The timing of postoperative endoscopy varied within the first year after surgery, and the median delay was approximately 6.6 months. Mucosal CD4 and CD8 T cells were sorted and sequenced only in a subgroup of patients, the size of which was not stated. Compared with CD4 T cells, sorted CD8 T cells held more high-frequency clones, which suggests that the mucosal expansions were mostly CD8. A significantly higher proportion of clonal expansions was observed in active smokers at surgery than in non-smokers (approximately 28% vs 17%, p=0.02).

The time point label on this specimen signifies: neoterminal ileum biopsy at postoperative endoscopy, about 6 months after surgery. Adults with ileal or ileocolonic Crohn's disease and an indication for ileocolonic resection were eligible for inclusion. Whole ileal mucosal biopsies were stored frozen at -80°C before DNA extraction. A TRizol-based method was used to extract genomic DNA from the frozen whole biopsies, and the DNA was quantified with a NanoDrop 2000 spectrophotometer. For commercial TCRB immunosequencing, approximately 500 nanograms of biopsy DNA were submitted for each sample. Adaptive Biotechnology amplified the CDR3 regions from genomic DNA with a two-step multiplex PCR designed to control amplification bias. Primers for every V and J gene segment were used in the first PCR, and barcodes and Illumina adapters were added in the second PCR. CDR3 libraries were sequenced using an Illumina instrument. The paper's data handling went like this. Vendor-provided pipelines were combined with custom analysis of raw data in R/Bioconductor under R version 3.3.0. Clonality, ranging from 0 to 1, was calculated as the inverse of the normalised Shannon entropy of all productive clones. High-frequency clones were defined as the share of the repertoire occupied by the top 100 clones, with only clones passing a 95% confidence test being retained. Repertoire diversity was measured with the Simpson index, and overlap between samples was measured with the Morisita-Horn index. TCRdb took over this immuneACCESS table, retaining in-frame rearrangements with V and J assigned. Such tables are incomplete; in checked studies, under half of the missing clones stem from an unresolved V gene, and the remainder is unexplained. That table furnishes V, J and clone size, whereas the DNA furnished D and trimming. Across this sample there are 600 to 750 clones, with 85% seen only once. The ten largest clones add up to 15% to 20% of the sample.

V is cut by 3 bases and J by 5 bases, and the space between the germline ends is 15 bases. CDR1 is given as SGHAT and CDR2 as FQNNGV, both from the germline V gene. Measured from the cysteine to the phenylalanine, the CDR3 is 15 residues long. The DNA shown is the 45-base CDR3, in frame from base 1. The sequence came from an adult with Crohn's disease. Sequencing was done on a sample of ileal tissue. The chain joins TRBV11-2 to TRBJ2-3, with the D call tentatively TRBD1 or TRBD2, each fitting 6 bases. The CDR3 loop reads CASSFGGQEGDTQYF. The nucleotide sequence is TGTGCCAGCAGCTTCGGGGGACAAGAAGGAGATACGCAGTATTTT.